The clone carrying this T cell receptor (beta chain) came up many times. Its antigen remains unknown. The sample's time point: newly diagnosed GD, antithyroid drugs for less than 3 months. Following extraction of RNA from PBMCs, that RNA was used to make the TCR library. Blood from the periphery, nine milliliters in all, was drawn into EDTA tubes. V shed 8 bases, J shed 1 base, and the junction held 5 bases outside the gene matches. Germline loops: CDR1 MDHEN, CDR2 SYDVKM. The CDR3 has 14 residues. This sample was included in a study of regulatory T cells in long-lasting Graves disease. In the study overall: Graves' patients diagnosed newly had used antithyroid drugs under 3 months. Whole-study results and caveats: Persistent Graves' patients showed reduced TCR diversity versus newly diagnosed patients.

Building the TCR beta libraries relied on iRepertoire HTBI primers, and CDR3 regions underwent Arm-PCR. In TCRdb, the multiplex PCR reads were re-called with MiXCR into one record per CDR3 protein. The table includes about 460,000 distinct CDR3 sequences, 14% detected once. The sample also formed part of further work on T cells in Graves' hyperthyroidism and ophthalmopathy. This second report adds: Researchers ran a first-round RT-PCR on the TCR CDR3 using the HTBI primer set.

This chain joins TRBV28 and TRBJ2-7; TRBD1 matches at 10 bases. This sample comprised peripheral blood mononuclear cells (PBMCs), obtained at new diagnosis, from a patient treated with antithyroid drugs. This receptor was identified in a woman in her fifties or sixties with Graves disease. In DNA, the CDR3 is TGTGCCAGCTCCGGACAGGGGGGATCCTACGAGCAGTACTTC. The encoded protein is CASSGQGGSYEQYF.